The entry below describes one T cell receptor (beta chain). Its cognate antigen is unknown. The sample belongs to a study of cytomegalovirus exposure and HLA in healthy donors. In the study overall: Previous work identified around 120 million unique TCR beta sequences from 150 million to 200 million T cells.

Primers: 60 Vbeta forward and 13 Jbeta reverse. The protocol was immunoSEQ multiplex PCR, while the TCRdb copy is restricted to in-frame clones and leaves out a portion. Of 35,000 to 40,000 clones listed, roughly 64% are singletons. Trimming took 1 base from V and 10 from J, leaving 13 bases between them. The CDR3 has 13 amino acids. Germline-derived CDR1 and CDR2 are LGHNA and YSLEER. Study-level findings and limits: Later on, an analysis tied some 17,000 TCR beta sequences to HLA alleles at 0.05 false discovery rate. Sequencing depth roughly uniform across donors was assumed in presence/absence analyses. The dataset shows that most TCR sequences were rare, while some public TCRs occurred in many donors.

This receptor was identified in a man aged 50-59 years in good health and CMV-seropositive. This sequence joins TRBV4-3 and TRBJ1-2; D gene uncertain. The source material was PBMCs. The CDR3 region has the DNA TGCGCCAGCAGCCAAGCTTCCGGGAGATCCTACACCTTC. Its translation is CASSQASGRSYTF.